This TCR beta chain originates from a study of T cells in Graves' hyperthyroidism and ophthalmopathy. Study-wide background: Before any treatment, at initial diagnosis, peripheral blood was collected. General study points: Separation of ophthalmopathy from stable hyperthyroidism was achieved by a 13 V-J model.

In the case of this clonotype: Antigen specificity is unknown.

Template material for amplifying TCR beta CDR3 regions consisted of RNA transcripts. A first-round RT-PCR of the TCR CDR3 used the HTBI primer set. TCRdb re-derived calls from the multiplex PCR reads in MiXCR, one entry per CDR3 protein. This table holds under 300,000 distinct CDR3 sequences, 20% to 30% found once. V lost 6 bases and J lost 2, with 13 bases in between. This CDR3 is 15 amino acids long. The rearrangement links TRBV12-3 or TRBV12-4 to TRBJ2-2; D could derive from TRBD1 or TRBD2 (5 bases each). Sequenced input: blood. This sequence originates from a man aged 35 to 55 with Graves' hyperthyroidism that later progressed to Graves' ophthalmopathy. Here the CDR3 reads CASRRGDLNTGELFF. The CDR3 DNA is TGTGCCAGCAGACGAGGGGACCTCAACACCGGGGAGCTGTTTTTT.